The 3 T cell receptor beta chains reported below all come from one sample, sequenced in a study of CD8 T cells in ankylosing spondylitis. Study results and caveats: Characteristic of ankylosing spondylitis blood, it appeared, was a TCR beta motif comprising roughly eight highly homologous variants.

TCRdb passed the 5' RACE reads through MiXCR, listing each CDR3 protein once. The sample consists of some 700,000 distinct CDR3 sequences, 19% of them appearing once. What these receptors recognize is not known. Specimen: blood, either unsorted or a sorted T cell fraction (not recorded which). These receptors were obtained from a male donor with ankylosing spondylitis.

The chain combines TRBV24-1 with TRBJ2-1; TRBD2 aligns across 13 bases. The CDR3 length is 18 residues. Germline-derived CDR1 and CDR2 are KGHDR and SFDVKD. Trimming cost V 4 bases and J 4 bases; bases outside gene matches: 9. DNA for the CDR3: TGTGCCACCAGTGAGACCGGACTAGCGGGAGCCGGTTACAATGAGCAGTTCTTC. It encodes CATSETGLAGAGYNEQFF.

The J gene is TRBJ2-3, the V gene TRBV20-1, with D unclear. The CDR3 sequence is 12 residues long. Looked up from germline, CDR1 is DFQATT and CDR2 is SNEGSKA (reference sequence). Trimming removed 1 base at V and 10 bases at J, with 12 bases between. The CDR3 coding sequence is TGCAGTGCTAGAGGGAGCCCGGCCCCGCAGTATTTT. As protein: CSARGSPAPQYF.

This clonotype has a handful of counts. The chain employs TRBV5-6 and TRBJ1-3, with 7 nucleotides matching TRBD1. The germline V gene has CDR1 SGHDT and CDR2 YYEEEE. This CDR3 has 14 residues. V lost 7 bases to trimming and J lost 2 bases; unmatched junction nucleotides: 6. The CDR3 nucleotides are TGTGCCAGCGCTCTGCAGGGGGCTGGAAACACCATATATTTT. Amino acid sequence: CASALQGAGNTIYF.